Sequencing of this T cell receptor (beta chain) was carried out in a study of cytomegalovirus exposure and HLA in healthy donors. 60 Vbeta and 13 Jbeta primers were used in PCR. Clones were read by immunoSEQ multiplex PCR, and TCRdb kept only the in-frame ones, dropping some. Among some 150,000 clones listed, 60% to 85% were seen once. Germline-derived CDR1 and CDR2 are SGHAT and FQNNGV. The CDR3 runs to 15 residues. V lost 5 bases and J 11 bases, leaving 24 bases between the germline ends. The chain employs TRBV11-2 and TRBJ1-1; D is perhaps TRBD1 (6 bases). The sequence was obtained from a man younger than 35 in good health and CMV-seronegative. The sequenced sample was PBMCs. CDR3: CASSPDTDVLRGAFF. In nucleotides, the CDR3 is TGTGCCAGCAGCCCGGACACGGACGTTCTAAGGGGGGCTTTCTTT.